This paragraph covers one TCR beta chain sequence. Primers: 60 Vbeta forward and 13 Jbeta reverse. Data came from immunoSEQ multiplex PCR; TCRdb stores just in-frame clones and leaves some out. The sample carries fewer than 85,000 clones, over 70% recorded once. Unrecorded immune exposures were likely, despite nominal health at sampling. This sample is drawn from a study of cytomegalovirus exposure and HLA in healthy donors. Deletions cut 8 bases from V and 7 bases from J, with 21 bases between. There are 14 residues in the CDR3. In germline, CDR1 is ENHRY, CDR2 SYGVKD. The chain recombines TRBV10-3 with TRBJ2-7, with D possibly matching TRBD2 (5 bases). This clonotype was obtained from a man in his forties or fifties in good health and CMV-seropositive. What was sequenced was PBMCs. The CDR3 region is CAIRSAPSPWEQYF. CDR3 nucleotide sequence: TGTGCCATCCGTAGCGCTCCTTCCCCCTGGGAGCAGTACTTC.